These 18 T cell receptor beta chains were sequenced from one sample in a study of T cell changes during pregnancy in multiple sclerosis. Clones were sequenced by immunoSEQ multiplex PCR, and TCRdb holds only the in-frame ones, with some missing. Here the sample spans approximately 100,000 clones, just over 90% being singletons. Source: peripheral blood, taken after pregnancy. The receptors stem from a female donor with multiple sclerosis, enrolled in a pregnancy study.

There are a few counts of this clone. J is TRBJ1-5 and V is TRBV30, with TRBD1 identical over 10 bases. The CDR3 is 14 residues long. Germline lookup yields CDR1 GTSNPN and CDR2 SVGIG (reference sequence). The trim removed 0 bases at V and 9 bases at J, leaving 5 bases unmatched. The CDR3 region is CAWSVLGQGTPQHF. The CDR3 coding sequence is TGTGCCTGGAGTGTGTTGGGACAGGGGACGCCCCAGCATTTT.

The chain has TRBV4-2 and TRBJ2-1; TRBD2 matches at 13 bases. This CDR3 spans 17 amino acids. J was trimmed by 8 bases and V by 4 bases; bases with no gene match: 11. Germline CDR1 and CDR2: LGHNA and YNFKEQ. The CDR3 DNA reads as TGTGCCAGCAGCCCTACTAGCGGGGGGGCCTTTATCGATGAGCAGTTCTTC. Protein: CASSPTSGGAFIDEQFF.

The chain carries TRBV2 and TRBJ1-1; D is undetermined. Germline assignment: CDR1 SNHLY and CDR2 FYNNEI. The CDR3 extends over 12 amino acids. V was trimmed by 9 bases and J by 4 bases, leaving 12 bases between them. The CDR3 DNA follows: TGTGCCAGTAGACCCTCGGGCACTGAAGCTTTCTTT. This sequence encodes CASRPSGTEAFF.

The chain uses TRBV27 and TRBJ1-1; 9 bases align to TRBD1. The CDR3 spans 16 residues. Germline V gene sequence: CDR1 MNHEY, CDR2 SMNVEV (reference sequence). V lost 2 bases and J lost 5; bases outside the gene matches: 9. The DNA for the CDR3 is TGTGCCAGCAGTTTACGTCCGGGACAGGGAGTGACTGAAGCTTTCTTT. Protein product: CASSLRPGQGVTEAFF.

V is TRBV6-5 and J is TRBJ2-7, with D maybe TRBD1 (6 bases). CDR3 length: 14 amino acids. V shed 0 bases and J shed 3 bases, with 9 bases lying between them. Germline V gene sequence: CDR1 MNHEY, CDR2 SVGAGI. The CDR3 region has the DNA TGTGCCAGCAGTTACTCACAGGGTATCTACGAGCAGTACTTC. Translation gives CASSYSQGIYEQYF.

This chain uses TRBV7-9 with TRBJ2-3; 8 positions match TRBD1. CDR3 length equals 18 residues. V shed 0 bases and J 4 bases; nucleotides not matched to a gene: 12. Germline V gene data show CDR1 as SEHNR and CDR2 as FQNEAQ (reference sequence). The CDR3 is CASSLAVTGGLSADTQYF. The DNA for the CDR3 is TGTGCCAGCAGCTTAGCCGTCACAGGGGGTCTAAGCGCAGATACGCAGTATTTT.

The chain recombines TRBV9 with TRBJ2-3; 9 bases align to TRBD2. The CDR3 totals 17 residues. V dropped 6 bases and J dropped 2; count of bases not matched to a gene: 13. Looked up from germline, CDR1 is SGDLS and CDR2 is YYNGEE. Here the CDR3 DNA reads TGTGCCAGCACACCTCCGGGGGAGCGGGGGGACACAGATACGCAGTATTTT. Its translation: CASTPPGERGDTDTQYF.

V usage is TRBV11-2 and J usage is TRBJ2-5; D not resolved. The CDR3 runs 14 residues. Trimming removed 3 bases from V and 5 bases from J, with 13 bases in between. Germline assignment: CDR1 SGHAT and CDR2 FQNNGV. The chain's CDR3 is CASSFTAAQETQYF. The CDR3 DNA reads TGTGCCAGCAGCTTTACCGCCGCTCAGGAGACCCAGTACTTC.

This chain links TRBV28 with TRBJ1-2; D unresolved. Between the trimmed V and J ends, which lost 8 bases and 5 bases, there was a span of 12 bases. This CDR3 comprises 12 residues. CDR1 is MDHEN, CDR2 SYDVKM, per germline. This chain's CDR3 is CASQSLTYGYTF. The CDR3 bases are TGTGCCAGCCAAAGCCTAACGTATGGCTACACCTTC.

This clone was seen only once. This chain joins TRBV5-8 and TRBJ1-2; the match to TRBD1 covers 9 bases. The germline gives CDR1 SGHTS, CDR2 YDEGEE. The CDR3 sequence is 16 residues long. With V trimmed by 4 bases and J by 2 bases, 9 bases remained unmatched. CDR3 DNA: TGTGCCAGCAGCCACGGACAGGGGTGGAAAAACTATGGCTACACCTTC. This gives the protein CASSHGQGWKNYGYTF.

This clone appeared a few times. V and J are TRBV2 and TRBJ1-6, with TRBD1 matching over 7 bases. In germline, CDR1 is SNHLY, CDR2 FYNNEI. CDR3 size: 13 residues. Trimming took 8 bases from V and 8 from J; bases not matched to a gene: 6. The CDR3 protein is CASSDRPDSPLHF. Written as DNA, the CDR3 is TGTGCCAGCTCGGACAGGCCGGATTCACCCCTCCACTTT.

This clone has just one count. This sequence joins TRBV10-2 and TRBJ2-7, with TRBD1 identical over 11 bases. V was pared by 4 bases and J by 2 bases, with 7 bases of the junction left unmatched. The CDR3 spans 16 residues. The germline V gene encodes CDR1 WSHSY and CDR2 SAAADI. In DNA, the CDR3 is TGCGCCAGCAGTGGGGCTGGGGACAGGGGGACCTACGAGCAGTACTTC. Protein sequence: CASSGAGDRGTYEQYF.

The chain's CDR3 is CSVKRRVNYGYTF. The CDR3 DNA is TGCAGCGTCAAGAGAAGAGTTAACTATGGCTACACCTTC. The chain couples TRBV29-1 to TRBJ1-2, with unresolved D. Germline lookup yields CDR1 SQVTM and CDR2 ANQGSEA. V shed 6 bases and J shed 1 base, with 12 bases lying between them. The CDR3 runs to 13 residues.

The chain is built from TRBV7-8 and TRBJ2-3; D is unclear. Deletions cut 4 bases from V and 2 bases from J, with 13 bases between. Germline loops: CDR1 SGHVS, CDR2 FQNEAQ. This CDR3 spans 15 amino acids. DNA of the CDR3: TGTGCCAGCAGCTCCGCCCCTTCTATCACAGATACGCAGTATTTT. Its protein is CASSSAPSITDTQYF.

CDR3 sequence reads: CASSLREEAFF. CDR3 DNA sequence: TGTGCCAGCTCACTTCGGGAGGAAGCTTTCTTT. The V call is TRBV18, the J call TRBJ1-1; no clear D gene. In germline, CDR1 is KGHSH, CDR2 LQKENI. The CDR3 loop spans 11 amino acids. V lost 4 bases and J lost 8, with 8 bases in between.

This clone was seen a single time. This chain uses TRBV9 with TRBJ2-3; weak D call: TRBD2 (5 bases). CDR1 is SGDLS and CDR2 is YYNGEE in the germline V gene. The CDR3 spans 15 residues. Trimming removed 0 bases at V and 0 bases at J, with 8 bases between. CDR3 in amino acids: CASSVVEGSTDTQYF. In nucleotides, the CDR3 is TGTGCCAGCAGCGTAGTAGAGGGAAGCACAGATACGCAGTATTTT.

This rearrangement joins TRBV5-1 to TRBJ1-1; 10 nucleotides agree with TRBD1. Germline-derived CDR1 and CDR2 are SGHRS and YFSETQ. J was trimmed by 4 bases and V by 4 bases; bases with no gene match: 7. CDR3 length: 15 amino acids. CDR3 DNA sequence: TGCGCCAGCAGCCCAGACAGGGGGCGGGCCACTGAAGCTTTCTTT. As protein: CASSPDRGRATEAFF.

The chain employs TRBV4-1 and TRBJ1-1; 7 bases map to TRBD1. Germline assignment: CDR1 MGHRA and CDR2 YSYEKL. This CDR3 has 16 residues. J lost 2 bases, V lost 4 bases, and 10 bases had no gene match. CDR3 in DNA: TGCGCCAGCAGCCTGTCGGTGGGACAGTCTAACACTGAAGCTTTCTTT. This sequence encodes CASSLSVGQSNTEAFF.